This T cell receptor (beta chain) was captured by sequencing in a study of neurological immune-mediated disorders. Study observations and caveats: The multiple sclerosis repertoire cluster was not associated with any clinical or MRI feature, with the authors stating that larger cohorts are needed. TCR-beta repertoires seemed private in all groups, with no expanded CDR3 amino acid sequences shared.

From 2 million PBMCs stored at -80 C, the unsorted libraries were generated. This clonotype has at least ten counts. Its specificity is not known. TCRdb re-analysed the 5' RACE reads in MiXCR, keeping a single row per CDR3 protein. The sample contains roughly 62,000 distinct CDR3 sequences, about 2.5% of which appear only once. CDR3 size: 12 residues. V was cut by 3 bases and J by 10 bases, with 10 bases left in between. Germline assignment: CDR1 DFQATT and CDR2 SNEGSKA (reference sequence). The rearrangement joins TRBV20-1 to TRBJ1-6; D unresolved. Material for sequencing was PBMCs. This sequence was found in a man over 45 with multiple sclerosis. CDR3 sequence (DNA): TGCAGTGCTAGGGGGAAGAGGTCACCCCTCCACTTT. Translation gives CSARGKRSPLHF.